Listed here are 26 T cell receptor beta chains from one sample, sequenced in a study of cytotoxic CD8 clonotypes in ibrutinib-treated CLL. The protocol was immunoSEQ multiplex PCR, while the TCRdb copy is restricted to in-frame clones and leaves out a portion. Altogether more than 300,000 clones are present, just under 80% being singletons, with the ten largest covering 6.7%. The sequences come from PBMCs, collected before ibrutinib treatment. Receptor source: a human donor with chronic lymphocytic leukemia.

The chain combines TRBV5-1 with TRBJ2-2, with unresolved D. The CDR3 has 13 amino acids. Germline V CDR1 and CDR2: SGHRS, YFSETQ. V was pared by 5 bases and J by 6 bases, with 11 bases between. Here the CDR3 reads CASSFLVAGELFF. CDR3 in DNA: TGCGCCAGCAGTTTCTTAGTAGCCGGGGAGCTGTTTTTT.

The rearrangement uses TRBV15 and TRBJ2-7; 11 nucleotides agree with TRBD1. The CDR3 is made up of 17 amino acids. Germline CDR1 LNHNV, CDR2 YYDKDF (reference sequence). With 0 bases clipped from V and 1 base from J, the junction kept 5 bases outside the gene matches. DNA for the CDR3: TGTGCCACCAGCAGAGACTGGGGGACAGGGGGATCCTACGAGCAGTACTTC. It codes for CATSRDWGTGGSYEQYF.

This rearrangement joins TRBV10-3 to TRBJ2-7; D is uncertain. Germline values: CDR1 ENHRY, CDR2 SYGVKD. Trimming stripped 0 bases from V and 5 bases from J, with 5 bases between. This CDR3 spans 12 amino acids. The CDR3, as DNA: TGTGCCATCAGTGAGTCGGTTGACGAGCAGTACTTC. Its protein product is CAISESVDEQYF.

The chain recombines TRBV7-2 with TRBJ2-3; unclear D gene. Germline assignment: CDR1 SGHTA and CDR2 FQGNSA. The V gene lost 4 bases and the J gene lost 0 bases, with 11 bases spanning the gap. This CDR3 is built from 15 residues. Written as DNA, the CDR3 is TGTGCCAGCAGCTCCTGGTGGATCAGCACAGATACGCAGTATTTT. Translated: CASSSWWISTDTQYF.

The V gene is TRBV9, the J gene TRBJ2-1; the match to TRBD2 covers 12 bases. CDR1 and CDR2 (germline): SGDLS, YYNGEE. V was clipped by 4 bases and J by 7 bases; unmatched bases: 9. CDR3 size: 16 residues. The CDR3 region is CASSLRTSGEQNEQFF. In nucleotides, the CDR3 is TGTGCCAGCAGCCTCCGGACTAGCGGGGAACAAAATGAGCAGTTCTTC. The full variable domain, in which reference TRBV9 and TRBJ2-1 provide the parts outside the CDR3, is DSGVTQTPKHLITATGQRVTLRCSPRSGDLSVYWYQQSLDQGLQFLIQYYNGEERAKGNILERFSAQQFPDLHSELNLSSLELGDSALYFCASSLRTSGEQNEQFFGPGTRLTVL.

This clone came up a few times. Within the sample, other DNA sequences also encode this same CDR3. The rearrangement links TRBV30 to TRBJ1-3; unclear D gene. Between the trimmed V and J ends, which lost 2 bases and 0 bases, there was a span of 5 bases. This CDR3 comprises 13 residues. CDR1 is GTSNPN and CDR2 is SVGIG in the germline V gene (reference sequence). Here the CDR3 DNA reads TGTGCCTGGAGTAGAAGCTCTGGAAACACCATATATTTT. It translates to CAWSRSSGNTIYF.

In this sample, this clone turned up a few times. This sequence joins TRBV27 and TRBJ2-2, with TRBD2 matching over 9 bases. Trimming took 6 bases from V and 7 from J; bases not matched to a gene: 9. The CDR3 is 15 amino acids. Germline V lookup: CDR1 MNHEY, CDR2 SMNVEV (reference sequence). The CDR3 loop reads CASSLSGSYGGELFF. The CDR3 coding sequence is TGTGCCAGCAGCCTTAGCGGGAGCTATGGCGGGGAGCTGTTTTTT.

The chain couples TRBV4-1 to TRBJ1-3, with D unresolved. The CDR3 is 15 amino acids. Trimming cost V 1 base and J 0 bases, with 7 bases left between them. Germline V gene lookup returns CDR1 MGHRA and CDR2 YSYEKL. CDR3 region: CASSQVLNSGNTIYF. Here the CDR3 DNA reads TGCGCCAGCAGCCAAGTTTTGAACTCTGGAAACACCATATATTTT.

On this clone: Within the sample, other DNA sequences also encode this same CDR3. The V gene is TRBV10-3, the J gene TRBJ2-7; D gene unclear. CDR1 is ENHRY and CDR2 is SYGVKD in the germline V gene. V was cut by 2 bases and J by 0 bases, with 2 bases left in between. The CDR3 covers 12 residues. The CDR3 sequence is CAISESSYEQYF. The CDR3 DNA reads TGTGCCATCAGTGAGAGCTCCTACGAGCAGTACTTC.

The J gene is TRBJ2-1, the V gene TRBV5-1; D uncertain. Germline-derived CDR1 and CDR2 are SGHRS and YFSETQ. The CDR3 has 12 residues. The germline V and J ends were trimmed by 0 bases and 12 bases, with 10 bases remaining between them. The CDR3 here is CASSLVGVGQFF. The CDR3 nucleotides read TGCGCCAGCAGCTTGGTTGGGGTAGGGCAGTTCTTC.

The chain recombines TRBV18 with TRBJ2-3, with D unclear. CDR1 is KGHSH and CDR2 is LQKENI in the germline V gene. V was trimmed by 0 bases and J by 2 bases, leaving 6 bases between them. The length of the CDR3 is 14 residues. The CDR3: CASSPPSLTDTQYF. The CDR3 DNA sequence: TGTGCCAGCTCACCACCGAGTCTCACAGATACGCAGTATTTT.

This clone was recorded only once. The chain links TRBV7-3 to TRBJ2-1; no reliable D call. Trimming pared 1 base from V and 0 bases from J, leaving 7 bases between. The germline V gene encodes CDR1 SGHTA and CDR2 FQGTGA. This CDR3 region has 15 residues. Here the CDR3 reads CASSLIRGSYNEQFF. For the CDR3, the DNA is TGTGCCAGCAGCTTAATCCGCGGCTCCTACAATGAGCAGTTCTTC.

J is TRBJ1-2 and V is TRBV7-9; 8 bases match TRBD1. The CDR3 extends over 16 amino acids. Germline V CDR1 and CDR2: SEHNR, FQNEAQ (reference sequence). V trimming: 6 bases; J trimming: 6 bases; junction bases outside the gene matches: 15. The DNA of the CDR3 is TGTGCCAGCAGTAGAGACAAGGGGAGACAGGGGAATGGCTACACCTTC. As protein: CASSRDKGRQGNGYTF.

The chain employs TRBV6-5 and TRBJ2-1, with D possibly TRBD2 on 5 matching bases. From germline, CDR1 is MNHEY and CDR2 SVGAGI. This CDR3 spans 15 amino acids. Between the trimmed V and J ends, which lost 2 bases and 6 bases, there was a span of 14 bases. CDR3 residues: CASSYRGPEGNEQFF. In nucleotides, the CDR3 is TGTGCCAGCAGTTACCGAGGCCCCGAGGGCAATGAGCAGTTCTTC.

This chain uses TRBV7-9 with TRBJ1-1; D is perhaps TRBD1 (6 bases). V shed 5 bases and J shed 6 bases, with 16 bases lying between them. Germline CDR1 SEHNR, CDR2 FQNEAQ (reference sequence). This CDR3 comprises 14 residues. CDR3 nucleotide sequence: TGTGCCAGCAGCCGAGACCTTAACAGGGCTGAAGCTTTCTTT. This sequence encodes CASSRDLNRAEAFF.

The CDR3 DNA reads TGTGCCAGCAGCTTAACCTTGTTTTTT. Translating it yields CASSLTLFF. J is TRBJ1-4 and V is TRBV3-1 (or the pseudogene TRBV3-2), with D uncertain. Trimming removed 5 bases from V and 15 bases from J, with 7 bases in between. Germline V lookup: CDR1 LGHDT, CDR2 YNNKEL (reference sequence). This CDR3 comprises 9 residues.

The CDR3 reads CASSSGGEAGNTIYF. The CDR3 DNA reads TGTGCCAGCAGCTCAGGGGGCGAGGCTGGAAACACCATATATTTT. The rearrangement links TRBV7-6 to TRBJ1-3, with TRBD1 identical over 8 bases. Germline loops: CDR1 SGHVS, CDR2 FNYEAQ. The CDR3 length is 15 residues. V was clipped by 4 bases and J by 2 bases; unmatched bases: 4.

This clone came up a few times. At one of its ends the junction is not consistent with the germline gene, which may arise from a read error. The rearrangement uses TRBV11-2 and TRBJ2-1; D perhaps matches TRBD2 (5 bases). CDR1 is SGHAT, CDR2 FQNNGV, per germline. This CDR3 has 14 amino acids. CDR3 sequence (DNA): TGTGCCAGCAGCCTCACGGACTCCTTCAATGAGCAGTTCTTC. Amino acid sequence: CASSLTDSFNEQFF.

This chain uses TRBV5-6 with TRBJ2-1; 9 nucleotides match TRBD2. J was trimmed by 4 bases and V by 1 base; bases with no gene match: 3. This CDR3 is 15 amino acids long. The germline V gene has CDR1 SGHDT and CDR2 YYEEEE. The CDR3 loop reads CASSLLAGSYNEQFF. CDR3 DNA sequence: TGTGCCAGCAGCTTGCTAGCGGGGAGTTACAATGAGCAGTTCTTC.

This chain links TRBV27 with TRBJ2-7, with 11 bases matching TRBD1. J gave up 2 bases and V 2 bases, and 2 bases lay outside the gene matches. The length of the CDR3 is 15 residues. Germline values: CDR1 MNHEY, CDR2 SMNVEV (reference sequence). The CDR3 region is CASSLLGQGAYEQYF. The CDR3 DNA sequence: TGTGCCAGCAGTTTACTGGGACAGGGGGCCTACGAGCAGTACTTC.

J is TRBJ2-7 and V is TRBV6-1; D is unclear. The V end lost 5 bases, the J end lost 1 base, and 12 bases lay between the germline ends. The CDR3 has 14 amino acids. CDR1 MNHNS and CDR2 SASEGT come from the germline V gene. CDR3 sequence: CASSSYQVSYEQYF. CDR3 nucleotide sequence: TGTGCCAGCAGTTCCTATCAGGTATCCTACGAGCAGTACTTC.

The rearrangement links TRBV4-3 to TRBJ2-2; a weak D match, TRBD1 (6 bases). This CDR3 contains 15 residues. CDR1 and CDR2 from the germline V gene are LGHNA and YSLEER. Trimming removed 5 bases at V and 0 bases at J, with 10 bases between. The DNA of the CDR3 is TGCGCCAGCAGCTTAGACAGGTCGAACACCGGGGAGCTGTTTTTT. Amino acids: CASSLDRSNTGELFF.

The chain links TRBV9 to TRBJ2-1, with 7 bases matching TRBD2. V was pared by 1 base and J by 0 bases, with 10 bases of the junction left unmatched. This CDR3 region has 18 residues. CDR1 SGDLS and CDR2 YYNGEE come from the germline V gene. CDR3 sequence reads: CASSVRSAGFSSYNEQFF. CDR3 DNA: TGTGCCAGCAGCGTAAGATCAGCGGGATTTAGCTCCTACAATGAGCAGTTCTTC. Complete variable domain (other parts from reference TRBV9 and TRBJ2-1): DSGVTQTPKHLITATGQRVTLRCSPRSGDLSVYWYQQSLDQGLQFLIQYYNGEERAKGNILERFSAQQFPDLHSELNLSSLELGDSALYFCASSVRSAGFSSYNEQFFGPGTRLTVL.

V is TRBV2 and J is TRBJ1-3; no clear D gene. This CDR3 is 15 amino acids long. Germline values: CDR1 SNHLY, CDR2 FYNNEI. V shed 2 bases and J shed 1 base, with 9 bases lying between them. As DNA, the CDR3 is TGTGCCAGCAGTGAATCTTTGGGGTCTGGAAACACCATATATTTT. Amino acid sequence: CASSESLGSGNTIYF.

This chain joins TRBV29-1 and TRBJ2-7; 7 nucleotides match TRBD2. Per the germline V gene, CDR1 is SQVTM and CDR2 is ANQGSEA. The CDR3 totals 14 residues. V trimming: 2 bases; J trimming: 0 bases; junction bases outside the gene matches: 4. The CDR3, as DNA: TGCAGCGTTGAACGGCTAGCGGACTCCTACGAGCAGTACTTC. Its protein is CSVERLADSYEQYF.

This clone was counted only a few times. The chain carries TRBV5-8 and TRBJ2-5; TRBD1 agrees at 10 bases. V trimming: 4 bases; J trimming: 4 bases; junction bases outside the gene matches: 7. The germline V gene encodes CDR1 SGHTS and CDR2 YDEGEE. The length of the CDR3 is 15 residues. Written as DNA, the CDR3 is TGTGCCAGCAGCACCGACAGGGGGCTTGTAGAGACCCAGTACTTC. The encoded protein is CASSTDRGLVETQYF.